Listed below are T cell receptor beta chains from one sample, sequenced in a study of cytomegalovirus exposure and HLA in healthy donors. Here immunoSEQ multiplex PCR was the method, and the copy in TCRdb shows in-frame clones only, minus some. This sample contains 120,000 to 150,000 clones. The sample taken for sequencing was PBMCs. Source of these receptors: a woman in her forties or fifties in good health and CMV-seronegative. Both conserved end residues are part of each CDR3. Fields, in order: D gene, V gene, J gene, CDR3 DNA, CDR3 protein. The D gene is left open where the match is weak.

d_call: NA
v_call: TRBV6-1
j_call: TRBJ1-6
cdr3_nt: TGTGCCAGCAAGACAGATTATAATTCACCCCTCCACTTT
cdr3_aa: CASKTDYNSPLHF

d_call: TRBD1
v_call: TRBV5-4
j_call: TRBJ2-2
cdr3_nt: TGTGCCAGCAGCTTCCTGAGACAGGGCGTGAACACCGGGGAGCTGTTTTTT
cdr3_aa: CASSFLRQGVNTGELFF

d_call: NA
v_call: TRBV18
j_call: TRBJ1-3
cdr3_nt: TGTGCCAGCTCACCTATCCAGGGTGCTGGAAACACCATATATTTT
cdr3_aa: CASSPIQGAGNTIYF

d_call: NA
v_call: TRBV29-1
j_call: TRBJ2-7
cdr3_nt: TGCAGCGTGGGCACGACAGTTTACGAGCAGTACTTC
cdr3_aa: CSVGTTVYEQYF

d_call: NA
v_call: TRBV4-3
j_call: TRBJ1-5
cdr3_nt: TGCGCCAGCTCCAGAGTCACAGGTAGCAATCAGCCCCAGCATTTT
cdr3_aa: CASSRVTGSNQPQHF

d_call: TRBD2
v_call: TRBV7-9
j_call: TRBJ2-1
cdr3_nt: TGTGCCAGCAGCTCAGGCCCCAGCGGGGGCGGAAGGGGAGGGCAGTTCTTC
cdr3_aa: CASSSGPSGGGRGGQFF

d_call: NA
v_call: TRBV30
j_call: TRBJ1-2
cdr3_nt: TGTGCCTGGAGTGTTTTCCGTGGCGGCTACACCTTC
cdr3_aa: CAWSVFRGGYTF

d_call: NA
v_call: TRBV4-3
j_call: TRBJ1-5
cdr3_nt: TGCGCCAGCAGCCAAGATGCCAGGGGCAATCAGCCCCAGCATTTT
cdr3_aa: CASSQDARGNQPQHF

d_call: TRBD2
v_call: TRBV5-1
j_call: TRBJ2-3
cdr3_nt: TGCGCCAGCAGCTTGGGGGTTATAGCGGGGGGCACAGATACGCAGTATTTT
cdr3_aa: CASSLGVIAGGTDTQYF

d_call: TRBD1
v_call: TRBV7-2
j_call: TRBJ2-5
cdr3_nt: TGTGCCAGCAGCTTAGCGGACAGGGGGCGCTCGGGGGAGACCCAGTACTTC
cdr3_aa: CASSLADRGRSGETQYF

d_call: NA
v_call: TRBV27
j_call: TRBJ2-7
cdr3_nt: TGTGCCAGCAAACGCGACAGAGCCTACGAGCAGTACTTC
cdr3_aa: CASKRDRAYEQYF

d_call: NA
v_call: TRBV9
j_call: TRBJ2-2
cdr3_nt: TGTGCCAGCAGCGTAACGGGGGTAGGGAACACCGGGGAGCTGTTTTTT
cdr3_aa: CASSVTGVGNTGELFF

d_call: NA
v_call: TRBV19
j_call: TRBJ1-4
cdr3_nt: TGTGCCAGTAGTCGACAGCCTAATGAAAAACTGTTTTTT
cdr3_aa: CASSRQPNEKLFF